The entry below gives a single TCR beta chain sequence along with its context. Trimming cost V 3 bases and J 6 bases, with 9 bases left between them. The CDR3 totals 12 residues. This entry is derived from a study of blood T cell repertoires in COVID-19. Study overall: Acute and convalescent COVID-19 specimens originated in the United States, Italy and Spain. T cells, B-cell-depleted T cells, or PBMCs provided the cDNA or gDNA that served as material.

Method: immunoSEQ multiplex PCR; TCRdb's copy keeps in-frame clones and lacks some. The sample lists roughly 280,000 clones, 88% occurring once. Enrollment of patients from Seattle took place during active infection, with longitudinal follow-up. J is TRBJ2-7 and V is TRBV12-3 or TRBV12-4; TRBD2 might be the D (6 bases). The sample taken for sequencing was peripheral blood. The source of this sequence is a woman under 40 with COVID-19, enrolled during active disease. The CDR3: CASSLAGPEQYF. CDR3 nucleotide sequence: TGTGCCAGCAGTTTGGCGGGGCCCGAGCAGTACTTC.